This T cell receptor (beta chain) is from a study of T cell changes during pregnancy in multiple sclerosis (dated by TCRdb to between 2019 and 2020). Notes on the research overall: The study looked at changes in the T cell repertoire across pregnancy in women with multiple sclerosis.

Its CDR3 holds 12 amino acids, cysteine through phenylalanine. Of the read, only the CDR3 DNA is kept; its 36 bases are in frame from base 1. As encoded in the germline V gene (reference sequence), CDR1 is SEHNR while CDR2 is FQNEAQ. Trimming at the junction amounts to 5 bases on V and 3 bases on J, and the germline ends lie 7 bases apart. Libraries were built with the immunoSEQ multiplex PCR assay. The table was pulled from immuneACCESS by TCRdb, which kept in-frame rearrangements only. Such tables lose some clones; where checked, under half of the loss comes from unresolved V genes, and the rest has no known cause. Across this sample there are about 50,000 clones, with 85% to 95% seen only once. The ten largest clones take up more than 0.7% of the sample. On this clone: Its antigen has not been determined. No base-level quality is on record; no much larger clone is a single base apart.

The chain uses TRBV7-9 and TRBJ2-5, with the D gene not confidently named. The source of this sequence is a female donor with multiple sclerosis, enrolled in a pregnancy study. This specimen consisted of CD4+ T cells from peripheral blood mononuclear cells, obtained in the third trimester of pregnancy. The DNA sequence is TGTGCCAGCAGCATAAAAAAAGAGACCCAGTACTTC. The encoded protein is CASSIKKETQYF.